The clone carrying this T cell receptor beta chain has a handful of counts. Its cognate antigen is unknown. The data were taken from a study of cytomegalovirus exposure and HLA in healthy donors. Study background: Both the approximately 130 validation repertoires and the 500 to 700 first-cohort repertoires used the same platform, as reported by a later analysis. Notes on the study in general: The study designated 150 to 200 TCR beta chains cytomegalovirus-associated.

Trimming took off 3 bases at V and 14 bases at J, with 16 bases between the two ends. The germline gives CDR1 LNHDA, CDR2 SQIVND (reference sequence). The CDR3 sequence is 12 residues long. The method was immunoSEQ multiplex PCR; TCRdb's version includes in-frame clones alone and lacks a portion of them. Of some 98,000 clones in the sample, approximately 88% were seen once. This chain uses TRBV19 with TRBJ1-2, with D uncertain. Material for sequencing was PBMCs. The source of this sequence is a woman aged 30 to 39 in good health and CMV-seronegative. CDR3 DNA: TGTGCCAGTAGTATCCACCAAGAGGGCTGTACCTTC. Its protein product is CASSIHQEGCTF.